This entry lists 26 T cell receptor beta chains sequenced from one sample in a study of T cell responses to AZD1222 COVID-19 vaccine. Using immunoSEQ multiplex PCR, the repertoire was profiled, and TCRdb retains in-frame clones only, with some absent. The sample has roughly 140,000 clones, 90% to 95% seen once. Specimen: peripheral blood, collected on day 0 of AZD1222 vaccination. All receptors derive from an adult in good health.

The J gene is TRBJ1-2, the V gene TRBV30, with D unresolved. Germline CDR1 and CDR2: GTSNPN and SVGIG (reference sequence). The CDR3 has 13 residues. The germline V and J ends were trimmed by 1 base and 7 bases, with 13 bases remaining between them. CDR3 DNA sequence: TGTGCCTGGAGTGCCTCAATACGCGGTGGCTACACCTTC. This gives the protein CAWSASIRGGYTF.

The chain links TRBV15 to TRBJ2-1, with 7 bases matching TRBD2. CDR1 and CDR2 from the germline V gene are LNHNV and YYDKDF (reference sequence). CDR3 size: 17 residues. V was clipped by 0 bases and J by 4 bases; unmatched bases: 9. In nucleotides, the CDR3 is TGTGCCACCAGCAGAGATATAACTAGCGCGGGATACAATGAGCAGTTCTTC. Protein sequence: CATSRDITSAGYNEQFF. The whole variable domain, remainder taken from reference TRBV15 and TRBJ2-1, is DAMVIQNPRYQVTQFGKPVTLSCSQTLNHNVMYWYQQKSSQAPKLLFHYYDKDFNNEADTPDNFQSRRPNTSFCFLDIRSPGLGDTAMYLCATSRDITSAGYNEQFFGPGTRLTVL.

The chain combines TRBV4-1 with TRBJ1-4, with unresolved D. Germline V gene sequence: CDR1 MGHRA, CDR2 YSYEKL. The CDR3 covers 13 residues. V shed 1 base and J shed 8 bases, with 8 bases lying between them. CDR3 sequence: CASSQVSLEKLFF. The CDR3, as DNA: TGCGCCAGCAGCCAAGTCAGCCTAGAAAAACTGTTTTTT.

This clone was recorded a few times. The CDR3 sequence: CASSFGNYNEQFF. CDR3 DNA sequence: TGTGCCAGCAGTTTTGGAAATTACAATGAGCAGTTCTTC. The V call is TRBV28, the J call TRBJ2-1, with D unresolved. Trimming removed 3 bases from V and 4 bases from J, with 7 bases in between. CDR3 length: 13 residues. The germline V gene encodes CDR1 MDHEN and CDR2 SYDVKM. The full variable domain, rest sourced from reference TRBV28 and TRBJ2-1, is DVKVTQSSRYLVKRTGEKVFLECVQDMDHENMFWYRQDPGLGLRLIYFSYDVKMKEKGDIPEGYSVSREKKERFSLILESASTNQTSMYLCASSFGNYNEQFFGPGTRLTVL.

The chain links TRBV6-5 to TRBJ1-6, with 8 bases lining up with TRBD1. The germline CDR1 and CDR2 sequences are MNHEY and SVGAGI. The CDR3 is made up of 15 amino acids. V lost 2 bases to trimming and J lost 7 bases; unmatched junction nucleotides: 4. CDR3 amino acids: CASSYGGTGNSPLHF. The CDR3 bases are TGTGCCAGCAGTTACGGCGGGACAGGCAATTCACCCCTCCACTTT.

This clone showed up just once. This chain joins TRBV6-5 and TRBJ1-5, with D perhaps matching TRBD1 (5 bases). V was cut by 7 bases and J by 2 bases, with 15 bases left in between. The length of the CDR3 is 15 residues. CDR1 and CDR2 from the germline V gene are MNHEY and SVGAGI. CDR3 in DNA: TGTGCCAGCATAGGGGCGGTGGGGCGCAATCAGCCCCAGCATTTT. Amino acids: CASIGAVGRNQPQHF.

The chain couples TRBV7-2 to TRBJ2-3, with a tentative D call TRBD2 (6 bases). CDR1 and CDR2 from the germline V gene are SGHTA and FQGNSA. V lost 3 bases, J lost 1 base, and 14 bases lay in between. The CDR3 is 16 amino acids. The CDR3 coding sequence is TGTGCCAGCAGCTTCCAGTCCTTAGCGGGCACAGATACGCAGTATTTT. Its translation is CASSFQSLAGTDTQYF. The entire variable domain, with the rest obtained from reference TRBV7-2 and TRBJ2-3, is as follows: GAGVSQSPSNKVTEKGKDVELRCDPISGHTALYWYRQSLGQGLEFLIYFQGNSAPDKSGLPSDRFSAERTGGSVSTLTIQRTQQEDSAVYLCASSFQSLAGTDTQYFGPGTRLTVL.

The count of this clone is one. The chain recombines TRBV6-5 with TRBJ1-1; 7 nucleotides align to TRBD1. This CDR3 has 15 residues. The germline CDR1 and CDR2 sequences are MNHEY and SVGAGI. V gave up 0 bases and J gave up 9 bases; unmatched junction bases: 10. Here the CDR3 DNA reads TGTGCCAGCAGTTACTCGGCGGTCGGGACAGCTAAAGCTTTCTTT. It specifies CASSYSAVGTAKAFF.

The rearrangement links TRBV21-1 to TRBJ2-3; TRBD2, the D gene given by the table, was not confirmed from the DNA. TRBV21-1 is listed as a pseudogene. This CDR3 has 21 amino acids. The DNA for the CDR3 is TGTGCCAGCAGAATGGAGGGGACTAGCGGGAGGCCTGGAAGGGGCACAGATACGCAGTATTTT. This sequence encodes CASRMEGTSGRPGRGTDTQYF.

The chain employs TRBV7-9 and TRBJ2-2; D gene unclear. Trimming left V 3 bases short and J 4 bases short, with 18 bases between. Germline V gene lookup returns CDR1 SEHNR and CDR2 FQNEAQ (reference sequence). The CDR3 loop spans 17 amino acids. CDR3: CASSFAVFGLRTGELFF. CDR3 coding DNA: TGTGCCAGCAGCTTTGCGGTATTCGGCCTACGCACCGGGGAGCTGTTTTTT. The full variable domain, with the rest looked up from reference TRBV7-9 and TRBJ2-2, is DTGVSQNPRHKITKRGQNVTFRCDPISEHNRLYWYRQTLGQGPEFLTYFQNEAQLEKSRLLSDRFSAERPKGSFSTLEIQRTEQGDSAMYLCASSFAVFGLRTGELFFGEGSRLTVL.

This sequence joins TRBV10-1 and TRBJ1-1; D is perhaps TRBD1 (5 bases). CDR3 size: 15 residues. Trimming took 1 base from V and 0 from J, leaving 9 bases between them. CDR1 WNHNN and CDR2 SYGVQD come from the germline V gene (reference sequence). The CDR3 bases are TGCGCCAGCAGTGAGTTTCGGGGCATGAACACTGAAGCTTTCTTT. Translating gives CASSEFRGMNTEAFF.

The V call is TRBV27, the J call TRBJ2-7; D ambiguous. Trimming removed 6 bases at V and 2 bases at J, with 11 bases between. From germline, CDR1 is MNHEY and CDR2 SMNVEV (reference sequence). The CDR3 has 13 amino acids. This CDR3 is CASRLGTPYEQYV. CDR3 coding DNA: TGTGCCAGCAGACTTGGTACTCCCTACGAGCAGTACGTC.

This rearrangement joins TRBV7-3 to TRBJ2-3; 9 nucleotides match TRBD2. The CDR3 runs to 16 residues. Germline V lookup: CDR1 SGHTA, CDR2 FQGTGA. V lost 2 bases to trimming and J lost 0 bases; unmatched junction nucleotides: 3. This CDR3 reads CASSLDLAGSTDTQYF. The CDR3 DNA reads as TGTGCCAGCAGCTTAGATCTAGCGGGAAGCACAGATACGCAGTATTTT. The entire variable domain, with the rest obtained from reference TRBV7-3 and TRBJ2-3, is as follows: GAGVSQTPSNKVTEKGKYVELRCDPISGHTALYWYRQSLGQGPEFLIYFQGTGAADDSGLPNDRFFAVRPEGSVSTLKIQRTERGDSAVYLCASSLDLAGSTDTQYFGPGTRLTVL.

This clone came up once. The chain uses TRBV2 and TRBJ2-6; D is unresolved. Germline loops: CDR1 SNHLY, CDR2 FYNNEI. V lost 5 bases, J lost 0 bases, and 8 bases lay in between. This CDR3 is 15 amino acids long. In DNA form, the CDR3 reads TGTGCCAGCAGTCCGGTTACCTCTGGGGCCAACGTCCTGACTTTC. Amino acids: CASSPVTSGANVLTF.

The chain is built from TRBV7-6 and TRBJ1-3; D is perhaps TRBD1 (6 bases). The CDR3 runs to 15 residues. CDR1 is SGHVS, CDR2 FNYEAQ, per germline. With 5 bases removed from V and 8 bases from J, the gap between germline ends came to 19 bases. The chain's CDR3 is CASSTNPGVGYTIYF. As DNA, the CDR3 is TGTGCCAGCAGCACCAACCCAGGGGTGGGTTACACCATATATTTT.

The chain carries TRBV5-1 and TRBJ2-1; the D is unclear. Germline CDR1 reads SGHRS; CDR2 reads YFSETQ. V was pared by 1 base and J by 0 bases, with 8 bases between. This CDR3 has 15 amino acids. In DNA, the CDR3 is TGCGCCAGCAGCTTGACGGGTAGCTCCTACAATGAGCAGTTCTTC. The encoded protein is CASSLTGSSYNEQFF.

This chain uses TRBV5-5 with TRBJ1-4, with D perhaps matching TRBD1 (6 bases). CDR1 is SGHKS, CDR2 YYEKEE, per germline (reference sequence). The CDR3 spans 14 residues. The V and J ends lost 4 bases and 3 bases respectively, with 10 bases between them. As DNA, the CDR3 is TGTGCCAGCAGCAAGGGACATCCTAATGAAAAACTGTTTTTT. It is translated as CASSKGHPNEKLFF.

The chain recombines TRBV19 with TRBJ1-1; D unclear. The germline gives CDR1 LNHDA, CDR2 SQIVND (reference sequence). The CDR3 spans 15 residues. Trimming removed 3 bases at V and 1 base at J, with 12 bases between. CDR3 DNA sequence: TGTGCCAGTAGTATTTTCTGGCAACAGAACACTGAAGCTTTCTTT. It codes for CASSIFWQQNTEAFF.

V and J are TRBV7-3 and TRBJ1-1, with 7 nucleotides matching TRBD1. The CDR3 is made up of 15 amino acids. CDR1 and CDR2 (germline): SGHTA, FQGTGA. J gave up 0 bases and V 5 bases, and 6 bases lay outside the gene matches. CDR3 DNA: TGTGCCAGCAGCGCGACAGGGAATCTGAACACTGAAGCTTTCTTT. Translating it yields CASSATGNLNTEAFF.

The J gene is TRBJ1-1, the V gene TRBV6-5; D remains unclear. The germline V and J ends were trimmed by 6 bases and 3 bases, with 14 bases remaining between them. Germline V gene data show CDR1 as MNHEY and CDR2 as SVGAGI. The CDR3 has 14 amino acids. The CDR3 DNA reads TGTGCCAGCAGCCCCGGTTGGAGCCACACTGAAGCTTTCTTT. Encoded protein: CASSPGWSHTEAFF.

Comments on this clone: The junction differs from germline at one of its ends, possibly a read error. The chain links TRBV10-3 to TRBJ1-4; D not resolved. The germline CDR1 and CDR2 sequences are ENHRY and SYGVKD. The CDR3 has 14 residues. The CDR3 DNA is TGTGCCATCAATGAGGGATCAGATAATGAAAAACTGTTTTTT. This codes for CAINEGSDNEKLFF.

The chain links TRBV6-2 or TRBV6-3 to TRBJ2-3, with 12 bases aligning to TRBD2. Losses at the gene ends were 3 bases for V and 2 bases for J; bases not matched to a gene: 9. The germline V gene has CDR1 MNHEY and CDR2 SVGEGT. The CDR3 covers 18 residues. The CDR3 reads CASSYATSGSPHTDTQYF. Here the CDR3 DNA reads TGTGCCAGCAGTTATGCGACTAGCGGGAGCCCTCACACAGATACGCAGTATTTT.

The rearrangement uses TRBV10-2 and TRBJ2-5; a possible D gene is TRBD1 (6 bases). The germline V gene encodes CDR1 WSHSY and CDR2 SAAADI. The CDR3 spans 14 residues. Trimming cost V 4 bases and J 5 bases, with 14 bases left between them. The CDR3 bases are TGCGCCAGCAGTGTCACTAACAGGGAGGAGACCCAGTACTTC. It translates to CASSVTNREETQYF.

V usage is TRBV12-5 and J usage is TRBJ1-5; TRBD1 aligns across 7 bases. The V segment lost 7 bases and the J segment 7 bases; nucleotides outside the gene matches: 4. The CDR3 runs to 12 residues. Germline V gene sequence: CDR1 LGHNT, CDR2 FRNRAP. CDR3 nucleotide sequence: TGTGCTAGTGCCCAGGGGGTCCAGCCCCAGCATTTT. Translated, it gives CASAQGVQPQHF.

This clone turned up a few times. The chain carries TRBV12-3 or TRBV12-4 and TRBJ2-1; D uncertain. The CDR3 runs 13 residues. Trimming stripped 3 bases from V and 7 bases from J, with 10 bases between. The CDR3 nucleotides read TGTGCCAGCAGTTTGAATCGGTGGAATGAGCAGTTCTTC. Translated, it gives CASSLNRWNEQFF.

The chain recombines TRBV6-2 or TRBV6-3 with TRBJ1-1; D possibly corresponds to TRBD1 (6 bases). V lost 5 bases and J lost 5, with 15 bases in between. The CDR3 contains 14 residues. The germline V gene has CDR1 MNHEY and CDR2 SVGEGT. The CDR3 DNA sequence: TGTGCCAGCAGTCTTAACAGGGAAAGAACTGAAGCTTTCTTT. Translated, it gives CASSLNRERTEAFF.